This T cell receptor beta chain comes out of a study of cytomegalovirus exposure and HLA in healthy donors. Trimming shortened V by 1 base and J by 5 bases, and 15 bases separated the two germline ends. Per germline, CDR1 GTSNPN and CDR2 SVGIG (reference sequence). The CDR3 loop spans 15 amino acids. The primer mix had 60 Vbeta and 13 Jbeta primers. The table came from immunoSEQ multiplex PCR; TCRdb's copy has only in-frame clones and leaves some out. This table holds roughly 130,000 clones, 55% to 75% found once. Study-level points and caveats: The majority of TCR sequences were rare, yet some public TCRs appeared in many donors. One variant, a missense change in DCLRE1C, was linked in a later analysis to TCR beta V- and J-gene trimming. HLA restriction was apparent for most CMV-associated TCR beta chains in a later analysis.

A word on this clone: Its matching antigen is unknown.

The clonotype originates from a man younger than 40 in good health and CMV-seropositive. The rearrangement joins TRBV30 to TRBJ1-5; perhaps TRBD1 as D (6 bases). The sequenced material came from PBMCs. The CDR3 loop reads CAWSGTAKNYQPQHF. As DNA, the CDR3 is TGTGCCTGGAGTGGGACAGCTAAAAATTATCAGCCCCAGCATTTT.